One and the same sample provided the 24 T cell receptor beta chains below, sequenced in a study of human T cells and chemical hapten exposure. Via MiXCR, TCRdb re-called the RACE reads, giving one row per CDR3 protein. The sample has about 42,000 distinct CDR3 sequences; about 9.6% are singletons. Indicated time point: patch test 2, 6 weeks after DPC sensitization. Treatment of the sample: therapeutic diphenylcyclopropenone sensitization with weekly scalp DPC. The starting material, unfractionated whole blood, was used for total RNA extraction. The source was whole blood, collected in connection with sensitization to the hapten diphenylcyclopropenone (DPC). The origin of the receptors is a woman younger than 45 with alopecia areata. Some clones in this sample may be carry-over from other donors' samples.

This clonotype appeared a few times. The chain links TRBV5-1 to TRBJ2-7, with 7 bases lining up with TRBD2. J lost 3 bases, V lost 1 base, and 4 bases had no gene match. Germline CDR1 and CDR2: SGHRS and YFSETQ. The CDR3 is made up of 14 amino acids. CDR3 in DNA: TGCGCCAGCAGCTTGACGGGGAGGGACTACGAGCAGTACTTC. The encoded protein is CASSLTGRDYEQYF.

CDR3 DNA: TGTGCCAGCAGCCCCCCTGGATCTGGAAACACCATATATTTT. Residues: CASSPPGSGNTIYF. This chain links TRBV3-1 with TRBJ1-3, with no clear D. CDR1 and CDR2 from the germline V gene are LGHDT and YNNKEL (reference sequence). The CDR3 is 14 amino acids. Trimming stripped 4 bases from V and 1 base from J, with 8 bases between. Full variable domain (missing parts from reference TRBV3-1 and TRBJ1-3): DTAVSQTPKYLVTQMGNDKSIKCEQNLGHDTMYWYKQDSKKFLKIMFSYNNKELIINETVPNRFSPKSPDKAHLNLHINSLELGDSAVYFCASSPPGSGNTIYFGEGSWLTVV.

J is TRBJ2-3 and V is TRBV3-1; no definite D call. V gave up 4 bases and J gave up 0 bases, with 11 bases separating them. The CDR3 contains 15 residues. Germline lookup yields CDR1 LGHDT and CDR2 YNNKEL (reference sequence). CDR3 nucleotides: TGTGCCAGCAGCCCGACAAGCACTAGCACAGATACGCAGTATTTT. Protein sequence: CASSPTSTSTDTQYF.

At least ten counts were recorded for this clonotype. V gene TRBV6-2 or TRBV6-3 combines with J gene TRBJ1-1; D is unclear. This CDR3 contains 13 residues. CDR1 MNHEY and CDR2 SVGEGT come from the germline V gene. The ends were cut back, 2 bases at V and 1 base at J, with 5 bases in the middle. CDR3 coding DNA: TGTGCCAGCAGTTACCCGGGGAACACTGAAGCTTTCTTT. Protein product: CASSYPGNTEAFF.

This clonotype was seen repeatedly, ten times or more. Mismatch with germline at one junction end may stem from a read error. CDR3 protein: CASRLGHATNEKLFF. The DNA of the CDR3 is TGTGCCAGCAGATTGGGACACGCAACTAATGAAAAACTGTTTTTT. V usage is TRBV5-5 and J usage is TRBJ1-4, with D possibly TRBD1 on 6 matching bases. Germline loops: CDR1 SGHKS, CDR2 YYEKEE (reference sequence). The CDR3 loop spans 15 amino acids.

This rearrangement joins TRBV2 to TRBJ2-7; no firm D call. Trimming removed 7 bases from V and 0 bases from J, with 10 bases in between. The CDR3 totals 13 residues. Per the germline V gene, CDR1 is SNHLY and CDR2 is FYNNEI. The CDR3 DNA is TGTGCCAGCACAGGCAGGAGCTCCTACGAGCAGTACTTC. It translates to CASTGRSSYEQYF.

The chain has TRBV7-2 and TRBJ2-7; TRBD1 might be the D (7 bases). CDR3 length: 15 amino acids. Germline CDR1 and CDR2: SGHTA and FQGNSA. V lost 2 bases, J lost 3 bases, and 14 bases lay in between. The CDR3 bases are TGTGCCAGCAGCTTAAAGCAGGGGGGAATCTACGAGCAGTACTTC. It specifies CASSLKQGGIYEQYF.

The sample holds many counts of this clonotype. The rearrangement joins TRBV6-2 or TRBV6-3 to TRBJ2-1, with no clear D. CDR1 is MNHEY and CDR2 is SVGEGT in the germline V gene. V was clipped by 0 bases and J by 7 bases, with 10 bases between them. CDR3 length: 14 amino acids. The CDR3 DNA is TGTGCCAGCAGTTACTCGACGATTCGGAATGAGCAGTTCTTC. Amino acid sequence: CASSYSTIRNEQFF.

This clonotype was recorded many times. The DNA of the CDR3 is TGTGCCAGCAGCCCACAGGGGACAGATACGCAGTATTTT. This sequence encodes CASSPQGTDTQYF. The V gene is TRBV7-2, the J gene TRBJ2-3; 7 nucleotides match TRBD1. The CDR3 totals 13 residues. In germline, CDR1 is SGHTA, CDR2 FQGNSA. The trim removed 5 bases at V and 3 bases at J, leaving 2 bases unmatched.

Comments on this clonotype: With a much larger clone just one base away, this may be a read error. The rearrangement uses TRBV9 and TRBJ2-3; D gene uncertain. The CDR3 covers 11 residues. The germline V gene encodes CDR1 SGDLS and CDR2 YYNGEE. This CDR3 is CASSVTDRQYF. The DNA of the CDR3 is TGTGCCAGCAGCGTCACAGATAGGCAGTATTTT.

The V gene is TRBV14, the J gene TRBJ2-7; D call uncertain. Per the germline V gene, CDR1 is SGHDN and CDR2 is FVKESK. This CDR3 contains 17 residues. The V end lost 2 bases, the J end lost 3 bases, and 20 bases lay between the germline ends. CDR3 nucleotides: TGTGCCAGCAGCCAAAGATCTGCAGACAACCCCTACTACGAGCAGTACTTC. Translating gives CASSQRSADNPYYEQYF.

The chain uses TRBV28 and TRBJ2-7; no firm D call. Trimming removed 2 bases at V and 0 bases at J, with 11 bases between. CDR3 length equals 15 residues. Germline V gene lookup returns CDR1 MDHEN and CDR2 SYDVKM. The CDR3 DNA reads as TGTGCCAGCAGTTTACTTCTGGGAAGCTCCTACGAGCAGTACTTC. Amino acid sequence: CASSLLLGSSYEQYF.

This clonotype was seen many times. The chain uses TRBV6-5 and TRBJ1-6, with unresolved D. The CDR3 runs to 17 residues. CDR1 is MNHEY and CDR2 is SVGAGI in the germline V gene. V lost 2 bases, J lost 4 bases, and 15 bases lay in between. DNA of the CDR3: TGTGCCAGCAGTTACGGCGCGGGAGGAGGATATAATTCACCCCTCCACTTT. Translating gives CASSYGAGGGYNSPLHF.

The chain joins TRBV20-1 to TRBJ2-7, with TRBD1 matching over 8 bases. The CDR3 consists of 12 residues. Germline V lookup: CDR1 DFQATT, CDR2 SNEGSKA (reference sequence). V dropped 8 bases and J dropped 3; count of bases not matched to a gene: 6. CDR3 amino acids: CSPYTGGYEQYF. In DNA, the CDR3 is TGCAGTCCGTACACAGGGGGCTACGAGCAGTACTTC.

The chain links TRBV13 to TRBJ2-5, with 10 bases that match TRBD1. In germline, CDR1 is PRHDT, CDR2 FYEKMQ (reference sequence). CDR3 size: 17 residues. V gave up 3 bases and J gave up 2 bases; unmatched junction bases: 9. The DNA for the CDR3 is TGTGCCAGCAGCTTGGAATCCGGGACAGGGGTTCAAGAGACCCAGTACTTC. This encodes CASSLESGTGVQETQYF.

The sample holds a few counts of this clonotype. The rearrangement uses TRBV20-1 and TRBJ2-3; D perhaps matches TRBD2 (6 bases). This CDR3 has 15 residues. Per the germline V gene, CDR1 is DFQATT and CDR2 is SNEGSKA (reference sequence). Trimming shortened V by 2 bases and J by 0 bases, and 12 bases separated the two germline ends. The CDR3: CSARHGGVSTDTQYF. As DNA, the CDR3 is TGCAGTGCTAGACATGGCGGGGTCAGCACAGATACGCAGTATTTT.

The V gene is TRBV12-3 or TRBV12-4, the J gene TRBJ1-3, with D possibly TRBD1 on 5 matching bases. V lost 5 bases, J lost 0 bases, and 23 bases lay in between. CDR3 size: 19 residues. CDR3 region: CASSTQANYGLSSGNTIYF. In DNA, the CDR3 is TGTGCCAGCAGTACACAGGCAAACTACGGCCTAAGCTCTGGAAACACCATATATTTT.

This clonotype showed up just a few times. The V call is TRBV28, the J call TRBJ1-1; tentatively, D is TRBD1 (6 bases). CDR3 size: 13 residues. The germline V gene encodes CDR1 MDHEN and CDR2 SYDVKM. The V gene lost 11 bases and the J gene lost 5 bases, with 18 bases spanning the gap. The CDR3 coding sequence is TGTGCCGGGGGGGCGGGATTAAGGACTGAAGCTTTCTTT. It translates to CAGGAGLRTEAFF.

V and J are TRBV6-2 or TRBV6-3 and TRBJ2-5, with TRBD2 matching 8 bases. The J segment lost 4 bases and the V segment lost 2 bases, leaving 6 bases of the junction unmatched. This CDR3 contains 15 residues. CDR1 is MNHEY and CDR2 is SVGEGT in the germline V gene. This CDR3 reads CASSYGGGNRETQYF. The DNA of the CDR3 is TGTGCCAGCAGTTACGGCGGGGGGAATCGAGAGACCCAGTACTTC.

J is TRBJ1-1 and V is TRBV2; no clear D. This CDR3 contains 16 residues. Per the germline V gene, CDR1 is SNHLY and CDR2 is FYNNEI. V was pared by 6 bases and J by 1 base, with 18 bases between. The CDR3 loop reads CASSVRVDGRNTEAFF. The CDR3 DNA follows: TGTGCCAGCAGCGTTAGGGTTGATGGCAGGAACACTGAAGCTTTCTTT.

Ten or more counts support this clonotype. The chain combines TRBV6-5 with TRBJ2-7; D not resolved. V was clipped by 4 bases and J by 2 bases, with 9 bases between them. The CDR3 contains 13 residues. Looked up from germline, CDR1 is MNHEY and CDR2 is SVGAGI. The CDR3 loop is CASSFRKTYEQYF. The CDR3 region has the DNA TGTGCCAGCAGTTTTCGGAAGACCTACGAGCAGTACTTC.

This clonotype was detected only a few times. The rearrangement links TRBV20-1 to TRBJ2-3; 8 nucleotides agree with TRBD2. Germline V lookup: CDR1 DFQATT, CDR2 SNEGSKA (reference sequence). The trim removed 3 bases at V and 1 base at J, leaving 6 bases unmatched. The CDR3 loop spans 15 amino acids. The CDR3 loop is CSASVLRGGTDTQYF. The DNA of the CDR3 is TGCAGTGCTAGTGTCCTGCGGGGGGGCACAGATACGCAGTATTTT.

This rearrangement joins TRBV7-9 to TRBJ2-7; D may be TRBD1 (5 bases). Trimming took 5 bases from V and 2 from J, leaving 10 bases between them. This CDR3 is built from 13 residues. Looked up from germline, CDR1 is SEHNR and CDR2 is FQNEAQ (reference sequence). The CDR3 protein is CASSPRVTYEQYF. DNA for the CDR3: TGTGCCAGCAGCCCCAGGGTAACCTACGAGCAGTACTTC.

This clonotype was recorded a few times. The CDR3 loop is CAWRGTEKNEQFF. CDR3 DNA sequence: TGTGCCTGGAGGGGGACGGAAAAAAATGAGCAGTTCTTC. V usage is TRBV30 and J usage is TRBJ2-1; TRBD1 or TRBD2 may be the D gene (5 bases each). CDR3 length equals 13 residues. Germline CDR1 and CDR2: GTSNPN and SVGIG (reference sequence). V lost 3 bases and J lost 7, with 13 bases in between.